Listed here are 19 T cell receptor beta chains from one sample, sequenced in a study of blood T cell repertoires in COVID-19. Sequenced by immunoSEQ multiplex PCR; TCRdb stores in-frame clones only, minus some. The table has 400,000 to 450,000 clones, about nine tenths seen once. The sample was peripheral blood. The source is a woman in her 40s with COVID-19, enrolled during active disease.

The chain combines TRBV4-2 with TRBJ1-5; 9 nucleotides align to TRBD1. The trim removed 7 bases at V and 2 bases at J, leaving 6 bases unmatched. This CDR3 has 15 amino acids. The germline V gene has CDR1 LGHNA and CDR2 YNFKEQ. The CDR3 is CASTKDRGGNQPQHF. The CDR3, as DNA: TGTGCCAGCACCAAAGACAGGGGGGGCAATCAGCCCCAGCATTTT.

Only a few counts were recorded for this clone. The CDR3 reads CAISESRTQEETQYF. The CDR3 DNA sequence: TGTGCCATCAGTGAGTCGCGCACCCAGGAAGAGACCCAGTACTTC. J is TRBJ2-5 and V is TRBV10-3; D ambiguous. CDR1 and CDR2 from the germline V gene are ENHRY and SYGVKD. This CDR3 comprises 15 residues. V was trimmed by 0 bases and J by 3 bases, leaving 11 bases between them.

This chain uses TRBV7-2 with TRBJ2-7; the D gene is possibly TRBD1 (5 bases). CDR1 is SGHTA, CDR2 FQGNSA, per germline. V lost 0 bases and J 0 bases, leaving 6 bases between the germline ends. The CDR3 totals 14 residues. CDR3 residues: CASSLAGLSYEQYF. The CDR3 nucleotides read TGTGCCAGCAGCTTAGCGGGGCTCTCCTACGAGCAGTACTTC.

This sequence joins TRBV30 and TRBJ1-2; no reliable D call. Per the germline V gene, CDR1 is GTSNPN and CDR2 is SVGIG (reference sequence). The CDR3 has 12 amino acids. Trimming stripped 5 bases from V and 5 bases from J, with 12 bases between. CDR3 in DNA: TGTGCCTGGGATCCTGCGGGGTATGGCTACACCTTC. As protein: CAWDPAGYGYTF.

This clone was seen only a few times. The chain recombines TRBV7-3 with TRBJ2-3, with 9 bases fitting TRBD1. Germline lookup yields CDR1 SGHTA and CDR2 FQGTGA. CDR3 length equals 14 residues. V lost 5 bases to trimming and J lost 5 bases; unmatched junction nucleotides: 5. CDR3 protein: CASSRTGVKDTQYF. The CDR3 region has the DNA TGTGCCAGCAGCCGGACAGGGGTAAAAGATACGCAGTATTTT.

Remarks on this clone: Other DNA sequences in this sample translate to the same CDR3. The chain's CDR3 is CASSEAGTGNTEAFF. The CDR3, as DNA: TGTGCCAGCAGTGAAGCTGGGACAGGGAACACTGAAGCTTTCTTT. V gene TRBV6-1 combines with J gene TRBJ1-1, with TRBD1 identical over 8 bases. V was pared by 0 bases and J by 1 base, with 1 base of the junction left unmatched. Germline CDR1 is MNHNS and CDR2 is SASEGT. The CDR3 runs to 15 residues.

The chain links TRBV19 to TRBJ1-6; 7 bases are shared with TRBD1. Unmatched junction bases numbered 12, after V lost 6 bases and J lost 7 bases. This CDR3 region has 16 residues. Per germline, CDR1 LNHDA and CDR2 SQIVND (reference sequence). CDR3 bases: TGTGCCAGTAGCATCGACAGGGCTCTACGAAATTCACCCCTCCACTTT. It translates to CASSIDRALRNSPLHF. Filled out from reference TRBV19 and TRBJ1-6, the complete variable domain reads DGGITQSPKYLFRKEGQNVTLSCEQNLNHDAMYWYRQDPGQGLRLIYYSQIVNDFQKGDIAEGYSVSREKKESFPLTVTSAQKNPTAFYLCASSIDRALRNSPLHFGNGTRLTVT.

The count of this clone is one. The chain links TRBV28 to TRBJ1-5; 8 nucleotides match TRBD1. With V trimmed by 10 bases and J by 6 bases, 8 bases remained unmatched. The CDR3 is 13 residues long. Germline V gene sequence: CDR1 MDHEN, CDR2 SYDVKM. CDR3 amino acids: CATQRRGLQPQHF. The DNA for the CDR3 is TGTGCCACCCAACGCAGGGGGCTTCAGCCCCAGCATTTT.

The V gene is TRBV7-9, the J gene TRBJ1-1; D gene ambiguous. In germline, CDR1 is SEHNR, CDR2 FQNEAQ (reference sequence). The CDR3 runs to 11 residues. V was clipped by 5 bases and J by 8 bases, with 9 bases between them. The CDR3 protein is CASSGRVEAFF. Written as DNA, the CDR3 is TGTGCCAGCAGCGGGCGAGTGGAAGCTTTCTTT. Complete variable domain (other parts from reference TRBV7-9 and TRBJ1-1): DTGVSQNPRHKITKRGQNVTFRCDPISEHNRLYWYRQTLGQGPEFLTYFQNEAQLEKSRLLSDRFSAERPKGSFSTLEIQRTEQGDSAMYLCASSGRVEAFFGQGTRLTVV.

The V call is TRBV18, the J call TRBJ2-7; weak D call: TRBD2 (6 bases). Trimming pared 1 base from V and 4 bases from J, leaving 14 bases between. CDR1 is KGHSH, CDR2 LQKENI, per germline. This CDR3 comprises 15 residues. The CDR3 DNA sequence: TGTGCCAGCTCACCACGGAGGGCCGAGGGGTACGAGCAGTACTTC. It is translated as CASSPRRAEGYEQYF.

V is TRBV6-1 and J is TRBJ1-2, with D possibly matching TRBD1 (5 bases). CDR1 and CDR2 from the germline V gene are MNHNS and SASEGT. The CDR3 loop spans 14 amino acids. Between the trimmed V and J ends, which lost 0 bases and 4 bases, there was a span of 9 bases. Here the CDR3 reads CASSEAQGIYGYTF. DNA of the CDR3: TGTGCCAGCAGTGAAGCGCAGGGTATCTATGGCTACACCTTC.

The chain carries TRBV5-1 and TRBJ1-1; D not certain. The CDR3 sequence is 15 residues long. Germline V gene data show CDR1 as SGHRS and CDR2 as YFSETQ. The V end lost 4 bases, the J end lost 4 bases, and 17 bases lay between the germline ends. CDR3 in amino acids: CASSPPAGAGTEAFF. The CDR3 nucleotides are TGCGCCAGCAGCCCCCCCGCAGGAGCGGGCACTGAAGCTTTCTTT.

V is TRBV19 and J is TRBJ2-1; D may be TRBD1 (5 bases). This CDR3 contains 15 residues. CDR1 is LNHDA, CDR2 SQIVND, per germline (reference sequence). V was trimmed by 3 bases and J by 4 bases, leaving 13 bases between them. DNA for the CDR3: TGTGCCAGTAGTATTGACCAGGGCGTTTACAATGAGCAGTTCTTC. Encoded protein: CASSIDQGVYNEQFF.

As DNA, the CDR3 is TGTGCCAGCAGTTACGAGGGCGGAAACACCATATATTTT. This sequence encodes CASSYEGGNTIYF. V is TRBV6-2 or TRBV6-3 and J is TRBJ1-3; D unclear. The CDR3 spans 13 residues. Trimming removed 2 bases at V and 4 bases at J, with 6 bases between. The germline gives CDR1 MNHEY, CDR2 SVGEGT.

The rearrangement joins TRBV7-2 to TRBJ1-4, with D possibly being TRBD1 (6 bases). CDR3 length: 15 amino acids. The germline V gene encodes CDR1 SGHTA and CDR2 FQGNSA. Trimming pared 5 bases from V and 7 bases from J, leaving 17 bases between. CDR3: CASSQTGTQGEKLFF. As DNA, the CDR3 is TGTGCCAGCAGCCAGACCGGGACACAAGGTGAAAAACTGTTTTTT.

The chain has TRBV6-2 or TRBV6-3 and TRBJ1-2, with 7 bases identical to TRBD1. Germline lookup yields CDR1 MNHEY and CDR2 SVGEGT. V lost 2 bases and J lost 3; bases outside the gene matches: 3. The CDR3 runs 14 residues. This chain's CDR3 is CASSYPGQYYGYTF. Here the CDR3 DNA reads TGTGCCAGCAGTTACCCGGGACAGTACTATGGCTACACCTTC.

V and J are TRBV24-1 and TRBJ1-4, with 7 bases matching TRBD1. Germline V gene sequence: CDR1 KGHDR, CDR2 SFDVKD. V was clipped by 3 bases and J by 8 bases; unmatched bases: 8. There are 15 residues in the CDR3. The CDR3 sequence is CATSDPRDSGEKLFF. CDR3 DNA: TGTGCCACCAGTGATCCCCGGGACAGTGGAGAAAAACTGTTTTTT.

V usage is TRBV28 and J usage is TRBJ1-2; 10 bases are a match to TRBD1. Trimming cost V 3 bases and J 2 bases; bases outside gene matches: 6. Per germline, CDR1 MDHEN and CDR2 SYDVKM. The length of the CDR3 is 16 residues. The DNA of the CDR3 is TGTGCCAGCAGTTTCCCCGGGACAGGGGTCAACTATGGCTACACCTTC. It specifies CASSFPGTGVNYGYTF.

The chain carries TRBV9 and TRBJ1-2; D is unresolved. Between the trimmed V and J ends, which lost 0 bases and 0 bases, there was a span of 3 bases. The CDR3 runs to 13 residues. Germline V gene lookup returns CDR1 SGDLS and CDR2 YYNGEE. CDR3 region: CASSVAANYGYTF. The CDR3 DNA sequence: TGTGCCAGCAGCGTAGCAGCTAACTATGGCTACACCTTC. Combining the CDR3 with reference TRBV9 and TRBJ1-2 gives the whole variable domain DSGVTQTPKHLITATGQRVTLRCSPRSGDLSVYWYQQSLDQGLQFLIQYYNGEERAKGNILERFSAQQFPDLHSELNLSSLELGDSALYFCASSVAANYGYTFGSGTRLTVV.